The 32 T cell receptor beta chains reported below all come from one sample, sequenced in a study of breast tumors, draining lymph nodes, adjacent tissues. Breast cancer patients provided tissue from their axillary draining lymph nodes. Each CDR3 protein gets one entry after TCRdb re-called the multiplex PCR reads with MiXCR. This sample carries approximately 300,000 distinct CDR3 sequences, about 30% of them seen once, and the ten largest clones take 1.1%. Sequencing was carried out using axillary lymph node tissue. These receptors were collected from a female donor with breast cancer. Some clones in this sample may be carry-over from other donors' samples.

This clonotype has ten or more counts. The chain is built from TRBV2 and TRBJ2-1; D is undetermined. Germline CDR1 SNHLY, CDR2 FYNNEI. V lost 6 bases to trimming and J lost 13 bases, with 19 bases between them. This CDR3 comprises 13 residues. The CDR3 is CASSLRPFGSQFF. CDR3 bases: TGTGCCAGCAGCCTCAGACCGTTTGGATCTCAGTTCTTC.

As regards this clonotype: This could be a read error, since a much larger clone is one nucleotide away. This rearrangement joins TRBV14 to TRBJ2-5; D might be TRBD1 (5 bases). Germline CDR1 is SGHDN and CDR2 is FVKESK. The length of the CDR3 is 14 residues. CDR3 nucleotides: TGCGCCAGCAGCTTGTTCAGGGCCCAAGAGACCCAGTCCTTC. Protein sequence: CASSLFRAQETQSF.

This clonotype was recorded at least ten times. The V gene is TRBV4-2, the J gene TRBJ2-1; TRBD1 or TRBD2 may be the D gene (5 bases each). From germline, CDR1 is LGHNA and CDR2 YNFKEQ. V lost 6 bases, J lost 5 bases, and 17 bases lay in between. There are 15 residues in the CDR3. For the CDR3, the DNA is TGTGCCAGCAGGGCTAGGGACGGGTCCCACAATGAGCAGTTCTTC. Protein sequence: CASRARDGSHNEQFF.

This chain joins TRBV6-2 or TRBV6-3 and TRBJ2-7; D gene unclear. Germline lookup yields CDR1 MNHEY and CDR2 SVGEGT. This CDR3 has 14 amino acids. V was pared by 2 bases and J by 9 bases, with 17 bases between. The CDR3 loop reads CASSYPPEQSWQYF. CDR3 DNA: TGTGCCAGCAGTTACCCACCCGAGCAGTCGTGGCAGTACTTC.

The chain combines TRBV19 with TRBJ1-5; 8 positions match TRBD1. Trimming removed 2 bases from V and 14 bases from J; junction bases left unmatched: 5. Germline-derived CDR1 and CDR2 are LNHDA and SQIVND (reference sequence). The CDR3 loop spans 12 amino acids. CDR3 bases: TGTGCCAGTAGTATAACGACAGGGGACGAGCATTTT. Protein sequence: CASSITTGDEHF. Combining the CDR3 with reference TRBV19 and TRBJ1-5 gives the whole variable domain DGGITQSPKYLFRKEGQNVTLSCEQNLNHDAMYWYRQDPGQGLRLIYYSQIVNDFQKGDIAEGYSVSREKKESFPLTVTSAQKNPTAFYLCASSITTGDEHFGDGTRLSIL.

On this clonotype: Possible read error: a much larger clone is one base away. V and J are TRBV5-5 and TRBJ1-3; 7 nucleotides agree with TRBD1. The CDR3 is 17 residues long. Per germline, CDR1 SGHKS and CDR2 YYEKEE (reference sequence). The J segment lost 0 bases and the V segment lost 4 bases, leaving 10 bases of the junction unmatched. The CDR3 spells CASSSGQAPVSGNTIYF. As DNA, the CDR3 is TGTGCCAGCAGCAGCGGACAGGCCCCCGTCTCTGGAAACACCATATATTTT.

This clonotype has at least ten counts. The chain uses TRBV7-9 and TRBJ2-3, with 9 positions matching TRBD1. Germline-derived CDR1 and CDR2 are SEHNR and FQNEAQ (reference sequence). The CDR3 runs 16 residues. The trim removed 3 bases at V and 7 bases at J, leaving 11 bases unmatched. The CDR3 DNA sequence: TGTGCCAGCAGCTTCGCCACAGGGGGCAAAGGTAATACGCAGTATTTT. Its protein product is CASSFATGGKGNTQYF.

Ten or more counts support this clonotype. This chain links TRBV11-2 with TRBJ2-1; no definite D call. Germline V gives CDR1 SGHAT, CDR2 FQNNGV. CDR3 length: 15 amino acids. V lost 4 bases to trimming and J lost 2 bases, with 12 bases between them. The DNA for the CDR3 is TGTGCCAGCAGCTCGTACCGAAGAACCTACAATGAGCAGTTCTTC. Amino acid sequence: CASSSYRRTYNEQFF.

This clonotype has just one count. This may be a read error: a much more frequent sequence differs by one nucleotide. The rearrangement joins TRBV20-1 to TRBJ2-1; D remains ambiguous. Germline V gives CDR1 DFQATT, CDR2 SNEGSKA (reference sequence). The CDR3 is 12 residues long. The CDR3 DNA is TGCAGTGTTGGGATCCCCTACAATGGGCAGTTCTTC. It encodes CSVGIPYNGQFF.

Regarding this clonotype: A junction end diverges from the germline sequence, so it may reflect a read error. The rearrangement links TRBV20-1 to TRBJ2-1, with 7 bases lining up with TRBD2. The CDR3 has 15 residues. Germline V gene sequence: CDR1 DFQATT, CDR2 SNEGSKA (reference sequence). This CDR3 is CSATDGEGRSNEQLF. For the CDR3, the DNA is TGCAGTGCTACCGATGGGGAGGGCCGGTCCAATGAGCAGCTCTTC.

The CDR3 loop is CASSREGGRANTGELFF. CDR3 nucleotides: TGTGCCAGCAGTCGAGAGGGGGGGCGCGCGAACACCGGGGAGCTGTTTTTT. This chain links TRBV25-1 with TRBJ2-2; weak D call: TRBD2 (7 bases). The V end lost 5 bases, the J end lost 0 bases, and 16 bases lay between the germline ends. Germline CDR1 reads MGHDK; CDR2 reads SYGVNS. The CDR3 is made up of 17 amino acids.

This clonotype was recorded a few times. This rearrangement joins TRBV6-6 to TRBJ2-7; the D call may be TRBD1 or TRBD2 (5 bases each). There are 15 residues in the CDR3. V lost 0 bases to trimming and J lost 2 bases, with 11 bases between them. Germline CDR1 reads MNHNY; CDR2 reads SVGAGI (reference sequence). The chain's CDR3 is CASSYSRGAAYEQYF. The CDR3, as DNA: TGTGCCAGCAGTTACTCGAGAGGGGCCGCCTACGAGCAGTACTTC.

In this sample, this clonotype turned up once. An end of the junction does not agree with germline; a read error may underlie this. The rearrangement uses TRBV2 and TRBJ2-2, with TRBD1 identical over 12 bases. The CDR3 is 8 amino acids. The V gene's germline CDR1 is SNHLY and CDR2 FYNNEI. The DNA of the CDR3 is TGTGCCAGCGGGACAGGGGGCTTT. Translation gives CASGTGGF.

This clonotype was seen more than once but under ten times. The rearrangement joins TRBV20-1 to TRBJ2-2; TRBD2 matches at 7 bases. Germline CDR1 DFQATT, CDR2 SNEGSKA (reference sequence). Trimming cost V 4 bases and J 7 bases; bases outside gene matches: 15. The CDR3 length is 16 residues. The CDR3 loop is CSAKGGAGREFGELFF. The CDR3 region has the DNA TGCAGTGCTAAGGGAGGGGCCGGGCGGGAGTTCGGGGAGCTGTTTTTT.

Of note for this clonotype: This may be a read error, as it is one base from a much larger clone. The genes are TRBV12-3 or TRBV12-4 and TRBJ1-5; TRBD1 might be the D (5 bases). V dropped 3 bases and J dropped 6 bases, with 9 bases sitting between them. CDR3 length: 13 residues. DNA for the CDR3: TGTGCCAGCAGTTTCCAGGGTACTCAGCCCCAGCATTTT. Translation: CASSFQGTQPQHF.

Many counts were recorded for this clonotype. The chain is built from TRBV29-1 and TRBJ2-7, with 10 positions matching TRBD1. The germline V gene encodes CDR1 SQVTM and CDR2 ANQGSEA. With V trimmed by 7 bases and J by 6 bases, 12 bases remained unmatched. CDR3 size: 14 residues. CDR3 DNA: TGCAGCGCCACCCGACAGGGGGCGTCGGGCGAGCAGTACTTC. Its protein is CSATRQGASGEQYF.

As concerns this clonotype: The missing conserved phenylalanine or tryptophan at the end of this CDR3 makes a read error likely. The chain couples TRBV18 to TRBJ2-7; 8 bases are shared with TRBD1. The germline gives CDR1 KGHSH, CDR2 LQKENI. V lost 1 base to trimming and J lost 1 base; unmatched junction nucleotides: 3. The CDR3 consists of 15 residues. This CDR3 is CASSPRTGTSYEQYL. In DNA form, the CDR3 reads TGTGCCAGCTCACCACGGACAGGGACTTCCTACGAGCAGTACCTC.

This clonotype is a singleton in its sample. A much larger clone sits a single nucleotide away, making a read error possible. The chain links TRBV9 to TRBJ2-2; D possibly corresponds to TRBD2 (6 bases). Germline lookup yields CDR1 SGDLS and CDR2 YYNGEE. This CDR3 spans 15 amino acids. The CDR3 DNA reads as TGTGCCAACAGCCATGGGCAGGGAGGTTCGGGGGAGCTGTTTTTT. Translated: CANSHGQGGSGELFF.

The chain recombines TRBV24-1 with TRBJ2-1; 11 bases agree with TRBD1. The CDR3 runs 14 residues. CDR1 KGHDR and CDR2 SFDVKD come from the germline V gene. Trimming cost V 5 bases and J 6 bases; bases outside gene matches: 2. DNA for the CDR3: TGTGCCACCAGTGCCGGACAGGGGGCCAATGAGCAGTTCTTC. Translating gives CATSAGQGANEQFF.

This clonotype was counted ten times or more. A much larger clonotype is one base distant, so this may be a read error. The chain links TRBV29-1 to TRBJ2-2; D perhaps matches TRBD1 (6 bases). This CDR3 is built from 14 residues. Germline CDR1 and CDR2: SQVTM and ANQGSEA. V dropped 4 bases and J dropped 6 bases, with 15 bases sitting between them. The CDR3 loop is CSVVWDIYAGELFF. The CDR3, as DNA: TGCAGCGTTGTATGGGACATATACGCCGGGGAGCTGTTTTTT.

In regard to this clonotype: Since a much larger clone is just one base distant, this may be a read error. The V gene is TRBV24-1, the J gene TRBJ1-5; possibly TRBD1 for D (5 bases). This CDR3 is built from 14 residues. Germline V gene lookup returns CDR1 KGHDR and CDR2 SFDVKD. The V end was cut by 6 bases, the J end by 3 bases, with 11 bases between. CDR3 nucleotide sequence: TGTGCCACCAGTTCAGGGTTTAACAATCAGCCCCAGCATTTT. Encoded protein: CATSSGFNNQPQHF.

This clonotype was counted at least ten times. The V gene is TRBV9, the J gene TRBJ1-5; no definite D call. The germline gives CDR1 SGDLS, CDR2 YYNGEE. V was trimmed by 0 bases and J by 4 bases, leaving 11 bases between them. The CDR3 is made up of 15 amino acids. The CDR3 spells CASSVEGRANQPQHF. In DNA, the CDR3 is TGTGCCAGCAGCGTAGAAGGCAGAGCAAATCAGCCCCAGCATTTT.

This clonotype was counted ten times or more. The CDR3 nucleotides are TGCGCCAGCAGCTTGGGACAGGGGGCGATTTTTTATGGCTACACCTTC. Its translation is CASSLGQGAIFYGYTF. The V call is TRBV5-1, the J call TRBJ1-2; 10 nucleotides line up with TRBD1. Germline lookup yields CDR1 SGHRS and CDR2 YFSETQ. With 0 bases clipped from V and 5 bases from J, the junction kept 7 bases outside the gene matches. The CDR3 is 16 amino acids.

In its sample, this clonotype was seen many times. J is TRBJ1-4 and V is TRBV4-3; D call uncertain. V lost 1 base and J lost 7, with 19 bases in between. This CDR3 is 17 amino acids long. From germline, CDR1 is LGHNA and CDR2 YSLEER. The CDR3 sequence is CASSQGMEGTGIEKLFF. The CDR3 DNA is TGCGCCAGCAGCCAAGGAATGGAGGGTACGGGAATTGAAAAACTGTTTTTT.

Comment on this clonotype: Its ends do not fully match the called genes, so a read error is possible. This chain uses TRBV9 with TRBJ2-1; 8 bases are a match to TRBD2. Germline values: CDR1 SGDLS, CDR2 YYNGEE. The CDR3 has 16 residues. CDR3 nucleotides: TGTTCCAGCAGCGGGAGAGGGGGGGGGCTCTTGTATGAGCAGTTCTTC. Encoded protein: CSSSGRGGGLLYEQFF.

The chain is built from TRBV29-1 and TRBJ1-4, with no clear D. CDR3 size: 13 residues. Trimming cost V 2 bases and J 4 bases, with 8 bases left between them. Germline CDR1 reads SQVTM; CDR2 reads ANQGSEA. The CDR3 DNA reads TGCAGCGTTGAATACGGCAGTAATGAAAAACTGTTTTTT. Its translation: CSVEYGSNEKLFF.

This rearrangement joins TRBV6-2 or TRBV6-3 to TRBJ2-5, with D possibly matching TRBD2 (6 bases). CDR3 length equals 15 residues. The V gene lost 8 bases and the J gene lost 6 bases, with 22 bases spanning the gap. Germline V CDR1 and CDR2: MNHEY, SVGEGT. The CDR3 nucleotides are TGTGCCAGCTGGCATGGGGGAGGAGGGCGGCAGACCCAGTACTTC. It translates to CASWHGGGGRQTQYF.

Concerning this clonotype itself: The DNA is left out, because the CDR3 cannot be placed on it with certainty; the CDR3 is given as TCRdb lists it. The chain is built from TRBV7-9 and TRBJ2-5; the D call of TRBD2 is as the table states it, not checked on the DNA. Including both end residues, the CDR3 is 18 amino acids long. Per germline, CDR1 SEHNR and CDR2 FQNEAQ (reference sequence). CDR3 sequence reads: CASSFYICSASREETQYF.

Remarks on this clonotype: Given a much more abundant clone one base away, this may be a read error. The chain recombines TRBV5-6 with TRBJ2-5; 10 bases fit TRBD2. This CDR3 comprises 15 residues. Trimming at V came to 2 bases and at J to 4 bases, leaving 5 bases not matched to a gene. Germline V gene data show CDR1 as SGHDT and CDR2 as YYEEEE. CDR3 amino acids: CASSFKVAGGETQYF. CDR3 sequence (DNA): TGTGCCAGCAGCTTTAAGGTAGCGGGGGGAGAGACCCAGTACTTC.

The CDR3 here is CASSREIGELFF. In DNA form, the CDR3 reads TGTGCCAGTAGTAGGGAAATCGGGGAGCTGTTTTTT. This sequence joins TRBV19 and TRBJ2-2, with D unresolved. With 4 bases removed from V and 7 bases from J, the gap between germline ends came to 7 bases. Germline loops: CDR1 LNHDA, CDR2 SQIVND (reference sequence). This CDR3 comprises 12 residues.

There are many counts of this clonotype. The rearrangement joins TRBV7-2 to TRBJ1-4; D is ambiguous. Germline CDR1 reads SGHTA; CDR2 reads FQGNSA. This CDR3 is built from 12 residues. V was clipped by 5 bases and J by 8 bases, with 9 bases between them. CDR3 protein: CASSRTQEKLFF. The CDR3 bases are TGTGCCAGCAGCCGAACCCAGGAAAAACTGTTTTTT.

In the case of this clonotype: A much larger clone lies a single base off, so this may be a read error. This chain uses TRBV16 with TRBJ2-6; possibly TRBD1 for D (5 bases). Germline lookup yields CDR1 KGHSY and CDR2 FQNENV. The CDR3 loop spans 13 amino acids. The CDR3 protein is CASRSSGASVLTF. CDR3 coding DNA: TGTGCCAGCCGTAGCTCTGGGGCCAGCGTCCTGACTTTC.